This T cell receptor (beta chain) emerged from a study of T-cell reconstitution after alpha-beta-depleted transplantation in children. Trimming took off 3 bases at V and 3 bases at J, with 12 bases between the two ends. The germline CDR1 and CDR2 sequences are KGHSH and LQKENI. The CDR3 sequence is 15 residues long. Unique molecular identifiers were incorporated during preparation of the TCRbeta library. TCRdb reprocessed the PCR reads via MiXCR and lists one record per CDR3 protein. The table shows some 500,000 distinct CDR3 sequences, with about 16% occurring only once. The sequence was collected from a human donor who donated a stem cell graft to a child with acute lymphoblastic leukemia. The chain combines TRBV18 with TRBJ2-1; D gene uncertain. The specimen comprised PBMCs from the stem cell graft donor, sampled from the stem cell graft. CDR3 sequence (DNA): TGTGCCAGCTCACCTGAGACTCACCTCTACAATGAGCAGTTCTTC. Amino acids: CASSPETHLYNEQFF. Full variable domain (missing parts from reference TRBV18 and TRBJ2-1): NAGVMQNPRHLVRRRGQEARLRCSPMKGHSHVYWYRQLPEEGLKFMVYLQKENIIDESGMPKERFSAEFPKEGPSILRIQQVVRGDSAAYFCASSPETHLYNEQFFGPGTRLTVL.